The entry below gives a single T cell receptor beta chain sequence along with its context. There is no known antigen for this receptor. Qualities for individual bases were not recorded, and no much larger clone is one base off. In the prospective study, participants were about 18 to 95 years old, resided in around 25 geographic areas of the United States, and were enrolled through a virtual design. In the prospective study, cohorts were assigned on the basis of participant-reported clinical history obtained from a screening survey and a study questionnaire. In the prospective study, whole blood, serum and a nasopharyngeal or oropharyngeal swab were collected from each participant by mobile phlebotomists. Prospective study participants could optionally give additional blood draws and questionnaires over a roughly 2-month period. Before DNA extraction, prospective study blood samples were shipped either frozen or at room temperature.

The data originate from a study of blood T cell repertoires in COVID-19 (dated by TCRdb to 2020 to 2021). In terms of the full investigation: Samples covering the acute and convalescent phases of COVID-19 were provided by collaborators in the United States, Italy and Spain. The prospective study material was composed of cDNA or gDNA derived from T cells, B-cell-depleted T cells, or PBMCs. Subjects who had been exposed to COVID-19, were actively infected with it, or had recovered from it provided the deeply sampled blood TCRbeta repertoires that made up the dataset. The repertoires were released in a freely available public database intended as a resource for research on the immune response to SARS-CoV-2. Samples were obtained from the ongoing ImmuneRACE study (first 160 participants) and from about 1,300 subjects provided by 6 global collaborators. Sample metadata almost always included a de-identified subject ID, COVID-19 status, age in years and sex. HLA class I and class II types, where available, came from metadata supplied by the sample provider rather than from assay-based typing.

TCRbeta CDR3 regions were amplified from genomic DNA by means of the immunoSEQ Assay, a bias-controlled multiplex PCR. Per the source publication's procedure: Within the assay, amplification of reference gene primers was used to estimate how many nucleated cells each sample contained. To quantify the absolute abundance of each unique TCRbeta CDR3 rearrangement, sequence reads were collapsed and filtered. For each sample, productive Simpson clonality was calculated as the square root of Simpson's diversity index over productive rearrangements. TCRdb's version of the immuneACCESS table is confined to in-frame rearrangements and falls short of the full clone set. An unresolved V gene accounts for under half of the shortfall where checked; the remainder is of unknown origin. Clone size and the V and J calls come from that table; the DNA yielded D and trimming. The sample table records just over 300,000 clones; 85% to 90% of these occur just once. 3.5% to 4.5% of the sample comes from the top ten.

The trim is 5 bases for V and 5 bases for J, with a gap of 15 bases between the germline ends. The CDR3 runs 14 amino acids, cysteine and phenylalanine included. The entry retains the CDR3 DNA only, 42 bases that are in frame from base 1. According to the germline V gene, CDR1 reads MDHEN and CDR2 reads SYDVKM. What the work shows at the level of the full study, not this receptor alone: The quantity of clinical and demographic metadata differed by source and by participant and was supplied without curation.

The V and J segments used are TRBV28 and TRBJ2-5, and TRBD2 may be the D gene, going by 6 matching bases. The origin of this receptor is a woman aged 18 to 35 with acute COVID-19. Sequencing was performed on PBMCs or T cells enriched from blood (not recorded which). The nucleotide sequence is given as TGTGCCAGCAGTCCTTCGGGGGTAGGGGAGACCCAGTACTTC. It translates to CASSPSGVGETQYF.